This entry describes one T cell receptor (beta chain). Reverse transcribed after extraction, RNA yielded cDNA as the sequencing template. Libraries were prepared by immunoSEQ multiplex PCR; TCRdb keeps only in-frame clonotypes and omits some of them. This table has approximately 200,000 clones, around 56% appearing once. Looked up from germline, CDR1 is GTSNPN and CDR2 is SVGIG (reference sequence). J lost 4 bases, V lost 4 bases, and 8 bases had no gene match. CDR3 size: 14 residues. The treatment is: oral pan-JAK inhibitor, 5-10 mg twice daily. Lesional scalp tissue (obtained by punch biopsy) and peripheral blood were collected from alopecia areata patients. The data belong to a study of CD8+ T cells in alopecia areata.

V is TRBV30 and J is TRBJ2-5; TRBD2 agrees at 8 bases. The TCR originated in a human donor with alopecia areata. This material consisted of CD4+ T cells sorted from blood, taken at week 4, from a patient treated with tofacitinib. DNA for the CDR3: TGTGCCTGGATCAAAGCGGGAGAACGAGAGACCCAGTACTTC. Its translation: CAWIKAGERETQYF.